This TCR beta chain derives from a study of blood T cell repertoires in COVID-19 (dated by TCRdb to the early 2020s). About the full investigation: Samples from collaborators originated in the United States, Italy and Spain and spanned both the acute and convalescent phases of COVID-19. The repertoires were released in a freely available public database meant as a resource for research on the immune response to SARS-CoV-2. Sample metadata almost always included a de-identified subject ID, COVID-19 status, age in years and sex. Samples were obtained from the ongoing ImmuneRACE study (first 160 participants) and from some 1,300 subjects provided by 6 global collaborators. Where available, HLA class I and class II types were obtained from metadata supplied by the sample provider rather than from assay-based typing. The material from the prospective study consisted of cDNA or gDNA derived from T cells, B-cell-depleted T cells, or PBMCs. The dataset comprised deeply sampled blood TCRbeta repertoires from subjects exposed to, actively infected with, or recovered from COVID-19.

Study-wide findings and limitations: The quantity of clinical and demographic metadata differed by source and by participant and was supplied without curation.

As regards this clone: Its antigen is not yet known. The sample holds no much larger clone one base away, and base qualities are not on file.

A second Seattle source provided samples from volunteer blood donors who had recovered from COVID-19. Whole blood was collected in K2EDTA tubes by collaborating institutions according to the institutions' own protocols. For TCRbeta analysis, collaborators shipped samples in one of three forms: frozen whole blood, isolated PBMCs, or DNA extracted from either of those sample types. The germline V and J ends show losses of 5 bases and 6 bases respectively, and no gene match explains 9 bases of the junction. The CDR3 covers 16 residues, taking in both the cysteine and the phenylalanine. Only CDR3 DNA remains: 48 bases, in frame from the first base. The germline V gene yields SNHLY for CDR1 and FYNNEI for CDR2. TCRbeta CDR3 regions were amplified from genomic DNA by means of the immunoSEQ Assay, a bias-controlled multiplex PCR. As for the authors' bioinformatics: Within the assay, amplification of reference gene primers was used to estimate how many nucleated cells each sample contained. To quantify the absolute abundance of each unique TCRbeta CDR3 rearrangement, sequence reads were collapsed and filtered. For each sample, productive Simpson clonality was calculated as the square root of Simpson's diversity index over productive rearrangements. Here the immuneACCESS table is served through TCRdb, limited to in-frame sequences with V and J called. Missing clones are a known gap in these copies; in checked studies unresolved V genes cover under half, and the rest lacks a known reason. V, J and clone size derive from that table, while D and trimming were established from the DNA sequence. The sample table contains around 200,000 clones; only one count was recorded for around 87% of them. The ten largest clones represent 0.88% of the sample.

Recombination linked TRBV2 to TRBJ2-2; 10 central bases correspond to TRBD2. The receptor comes from a woman aged 18-30 years who had recovered from COVID-19. Material: peripheral blood. The DNA sequence is given as TGTGCCAGCAGTCGAAAGCGGGGGGGCATCTCCGGGGAGCTGTTTTTT. The resulting protein is CASSRKRGGISGELFF.